The present TCR beta chain was sequenced within a study of blood T cell repertoires in COVID-19. Study background: In each case, the material was cDNA or gDNA derived from T cells, B-cell-depleted T cells, or PBMCs.

V lost 1 base to trimming and J lost 7 bases; unmatched junction nucleotides: 9. Per the germline V gene, CDR1 is MNHEY and CDR2 is SMNVEV (reference sequence). There are 18 residues in the CDR3. Seattle patients were enrolled during active infection and followed longitudinally. Assay used: immunoSEQ multiplex PCR; TCRdb lists only in-frame clones, some missing. The table has more than 200,000 clones, around 84% seen once. The sequence was obtained from a woman of 80 years or more with COVID-19, enrolled during active disease. This chain connects TRBV27 to TRBJ2-1, with TRBD2 identical over 14 bases. Sample: peripheral blood. The CDR3 loop is CASSLYLGLAGEKNEQFF. In DNA, the CDR3 is TGTGCCAGCAGTTTATATCTGGGACTAGCGGGGGAAAAAAATGAGCAGTTCTTC.